The subject of this entry is one T cell receptor (beta chain). This sample was included in a study of cytomegalovirus exposure and HLA in healthy donors. This CDR3 contains 14 residues. Germline V gene data show CDR1 as SGHVS and CDR2 as FQNEAQ. V shed 0 bases and J shed 9 bases, with 12 bases lying between them. PCR used 60 Vbeta primers and 13 Jbeta primers. Only in-frame clones appear in the TCRdb table, and some are missing; sequencing was by immunoSEQ multiplex PCR. The sample includes hundreds of thousands of clones, about 85% seen only once; the top ten take about 0.25%. The sample comprised PBMCs. The chain is built from TRBV7-8 and TRBJ1-5; D unclear. The source is a girl aged 2-10 years in good health and CMV-seronegative. DNA for the CDR3: TGTGCCAGCAGCTTAGCTCGCTCCCCTACGCCCCAGCATTTT. Translating it yields CASSLARSPTPQHF.